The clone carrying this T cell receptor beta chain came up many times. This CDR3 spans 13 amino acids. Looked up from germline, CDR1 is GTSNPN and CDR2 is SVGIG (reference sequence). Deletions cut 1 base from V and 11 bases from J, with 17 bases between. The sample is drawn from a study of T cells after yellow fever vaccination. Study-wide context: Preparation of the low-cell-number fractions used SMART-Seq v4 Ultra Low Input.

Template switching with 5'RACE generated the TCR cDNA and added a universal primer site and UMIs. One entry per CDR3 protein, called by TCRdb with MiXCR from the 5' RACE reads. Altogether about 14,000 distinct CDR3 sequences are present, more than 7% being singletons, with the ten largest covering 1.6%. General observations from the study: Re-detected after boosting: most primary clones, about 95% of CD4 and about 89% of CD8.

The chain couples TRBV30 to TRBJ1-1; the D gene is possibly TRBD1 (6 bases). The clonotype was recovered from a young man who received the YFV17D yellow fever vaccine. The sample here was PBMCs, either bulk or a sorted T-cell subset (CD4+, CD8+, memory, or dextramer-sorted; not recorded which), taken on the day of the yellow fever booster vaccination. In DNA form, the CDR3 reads TGTGCCTGGAGTGGCTTCAGGGGCGGGCTGGCTTTCTTT. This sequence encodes CAWSGFRGGLAFF.